Below, 23 T cell receptor beta chains from the same sample are listed, as sequenced in a study of blood T cell repertoires in COVID-19. Clones were sequenced by immunoSEQ multiplex PCR, and TCRdb holds only the in-frame ones, with some missing. The data show 250,000 to 350,000 clones, with about 85% seen just once and less than 6% held by the top ten. The sample consisted of PBMCs or T cells enriched from blood (not recorded which). The receptors shown here come from a woman in her thirties who had recovered from COVID-19.

This clone occurred once. This chain uses TRBV6-5 with TRBJ1-5; tentatively, D is TRBD1 (6 bases). This CDR3 comprises 14 residues. The germline CDR1 and CDR2 sequences are MNHEY and SVGAGI. V lost 6 bases, J lost 2 bases, and 11 bases lay in between. The DNA of the CDR3 is TGTGCCAGCAGAGAGACAGGAGGCAATCAGCCCCAGCATTTT. It codes for CASRETGGNQPQHF.

V is TRBV5-1 and J is TRBJ1-2; TRBD1 matches 10 bases. The CDR3 is 13 amino acids. V shed 4 bases, J shed 7 bases, and the junction held 4 bases outside the gene matches. Per the germline V gene, CDR1 is SGHRS and CDR2 is YFSETQ. This CDR3 is CASSPGQGTGYTF. The CDR3 region has the DNA TGCGCCAGCAGCCCGGGACAGGGGACTGGCTACACCTTC.

The chain recombines TRBV30 with TRBJ2-7; a weak D match, TRBD1 (6 bases). Between the trimmed V and J ends, which lost 4 bases and 4 bases, there was a span of 8 bases. The CDR3 runs to 11 residues. The V gene's germline CDR1 is GTSNPN and CDR2 SVGIG (reference sequence). The CDR3 loop is CAWKGGYEQYF. The CDR3 nucleotides read TGTGCCTGGAAAGGGGGTTACGAGCAGTACTTC.

J is TRBJ2-3 and V is TRBV5-1; 8 bases match TRBD1. Germline assignment: CDR1 SGHRS and CDR2 YFSETQ. V shed 4 bases and J 0 bases; nucleotides not matched to a gene: 7. The CDR3 contains 16 residues. In DNA, the CDR3 is TGCGCCAGCAGCGAACTGGGACAGGCTAGCACAGATACGCAGTATTTT. It encodes CASSELGQASTDTQYF.

The chain carries TRBV30 and TRBJ1-3; no clear D. The germline V gene encodes CDR1 GTSNPN and CDR2 SVGIG (reference sequence). V lost 8 bases and J 2 bases, leaving 13 bases between the germline ends. This CDR3 is built from 13 residues. The CDR3 loop reads CAHTFGAGNTIYF. CDR3 in DNA: TGTGCCCACACCTTCGGGGCTGGAAACACCATATATTTT. The full variable domain, completed using reference TRBV30 and TRBJ1-3, is SQTIHQWPATLVQPVGSPLSLECTVEGTSNPNLYWYRQAAGRGLQLLFYSVGIGQISSEVPQNLSASRPQDRQFILSSKKLLLSDSGFYLCAHTFGAGNTIYFGEGSWLTVV.

This chain joins TRBV24-1 and TRBJ2-2; 8 bases map to TRBD2. V was clipped by 2 bases and J by 4 bases; unmatched bases: 5. Germline CDR1 KGHDR, CDR2 SFDVKD. CDR3 length equals 16 residues. The CDR3, as DNA: TGTGCCACCAGTGATTCGGGGGGGCAGACCACCGGGGAGCTGTTTTTT. Residues: CATSDSGGQTTGELFF.

The gene calls are TRBV6-1 and TRBJ1-5; TRBD1 aligns across 7 bases. The CDR3 spans 15 residues. The V gene's germline CDR1 is MNHNS and CDR2 SASEGT. The trim removed 2 bases at V and 3 bases at J, leaving 4 bases unmatched. CDR3 amino acids: CASSELGQINQPQHF. The CDR3 DNA is TGTGCCAGCAGTGAATTGGGACAGATCAATCAGCCCCAGCATTTT.

V gene TRBV4-3 combines with J gene TRBJ2-3; 9 bases fit TRBD2. Germline assignment: CDR1 LGHNA and CDR2 YSLEER. This CDR3 contains 16 residues. The ends lost 0 bases at V and 4 bases at J; junction bases unmatched: 5. In DNA form, the CDR3 reads TGCGCCAGCAGCCAAGACTTTGCGGGGGGGCCAGATACGCAGTATTTT. Encoded protein: CASSQDFAGGPDTQYF.

The genes are TRBV7-2 and TRBJ1-5; 7 bases agree with TRBD1. Germline-derived CDR1 and CDR2 are SGHTA and FQGNSA. Trimming cost V 1 base and J 6 bases; bases outside gene matches: 6. This CDR3 is 15 amino acids long. For the CDR3, the DNA is TGTGCCAGCAGCTTAGACAGGGGTGGCGGTCAGCCCCAGCATTTT. Translating it yields CASSLDRGGGQPQHF.

In the case of this clone: The junction and the germline gene differ at one end; a read error may be behind it. This chain joins TRBV2 and TRBJ1-1; 9 bases map to TRBD1. The CDR3 sequence is 13 residues long. From germline, CDR1 is SNHLY and CDR2 FYNNEI. CDR3 residues: CAIAGTGNAEAFF. Here the CDR3 DNA reads TGTGCAATAGCCGGGACAGGGAACGCTGAAGCTTTCTTT. The variable domain in full, with the rest retrieved from reference TRBV2 and TRBJ1-1, is EPEVTQTPSHQVTQMGQEVILRCVPISNHLYFYWYRQILGQKVEFLVSFYNNEISEKSEIFDDQFSVERPDGSNFTLKIRSTKLEDSAMYFCAIAGTGNAEAFFGQGTRLTVV.

The rearrangement uses TRBV5-1 and TRBJ1-2; possibly TRBD1 for D (5 bases). Germline CDR1 SGHRS, CDR2 YFSETQ. The CDR3 length is 13 residues. Deletions cut 4 bases from V and 8 bases from J, with 15 bases between. CDR3 DNA: TGCGCCAGCAGCCCCCGGGGGGTGGGCGGCTACACCTTC. Translating it yields CASSPRGVGGYTF. Filled out from reference TRBV5-1 and TRBJ1-2, the complete variable domain reads KAGVTQTPRYLIKTRGQQVTLSCSPISGHRSVSWYQQTPGQGLQFLFEYFSETQRNKGNFPGRFSGRQFSNSRSEMNVSTLELGDSALYLCASSPRGVGGYTFGSGTRLTVV.

The chain uses TRBV4-1 and TRBJ1-5; D is ambiguous. From germline, CDR1 is MGHRA and CDR2 YSYEKL. V lost 4 bases, J lost 3 bases, and 13 bases lay in between. The CDR3 is made up of 15 amino acids. CDR3 amino acids: CASSPNEENNQPQHF. The DNA of the CDR3 is TGCGCCAGCAGCCCGAACGAAGAGAACAATCAGCCCCAGCATTTT.

The count of this clone is one. The CDR3 reads CASSLPAAKNEQFF. The CDR3 coding sequence is TGTGCCAGCAGTTTACCGGCGGCGAAGAATGAGCAGTTCTTC. The chain links TRBV27 to TRBJ2-1; D ambiguous. Germline CDR1 and CDR2: MNHEY and SMNVEV (reference sequence). The CDR3 has 14 amino acids. V lost 2 bases and J 7 bases, leaving 12 bases between the germline ends.

This chain uses TRBV3-1 (or the pseudogene TRBV3-2) with TRBJ2-7, with 7 bases that match TRBD1. This CDR3 has 14 residues. With V trimmed by 5 bases and J by 2 bases, 6 bases remained unmatched. Germline V gene sequence: CDR1 LGHDT, CDR2 YNNKEL (reference sequence). For the CDR3, the DNA is TGTGCCAGCAGCAACGGGGACAGAGCCTACGAGCAGTACTTC. It translates to CASSNGDRAYEQYF.

This chain links TRBV5-4 with TRBJ1-2; D remains ambiguous. Germline V CDR1 and CDR2: SGHNT, YYREEE (reference sequence). V was trimmed by 4 bases and J by 2 bases, leaving 12 bases between them. The CDR3 runs to 14 residues. CDR3 nucleotide sequence: TGTGCCAGCAGCGTGCGGGAGGGAAACTATGGCTACACCTTC. Translating gives CASSVREGNYGYTF.

The chain couples TRBV5-1 to TRBJ1-1, with D possibly matching TRBD1 (6 bases). This CDR3 contains 16 residues. V lost 0 bases and J 7 bases, leaving 19 bases between the germline ends. The V gene's germline CDR1 is SGHRS and CDR2 YFSETQ. The CDR3 here is CASSLVPNLRQDEAFF. The CDR3 coding sequence is TGCGCCAGCAGCTTGGTCCCGAATCTTCGACAGGATGAAGCTTTCTTT.

This clone was seen only a few times. The genes are TRBV5-6 and TRBJ2-5; D is possibly TRBD2 (5 bases). This CDR3 comprises 14 residues. V gave up 4 bases and J gave up 5 bases, with 15 bases separating them. Germline V gene sequence: CDR1 SGHDT, CDR2 YYEEEE. CDR3 in DNA: TGTGCCAGCAGCATAGGACCGGGAAAGGAGACCCAGTACTTC. Its protein product is CASSIGPGKETQYF.

The V gene is TRBV7-9, the J gene TRBJ2-7; 7 bases are shared with TRBD2. The CDR3 sequence is 13 residues long. J gave up 6 bases and V 5 bases, and 7 bases lay outside the gene matches. CDR1 is SEHNR and CDR2 is FQNEAQ in the germline V gene (reference sequence). CDR3 protein: CASSRGPGGEQYF. The CDR3 nucleotides read TGTGCCAGCAGCAGGGGACCGGGGGGCGAGCAGTACTTC.

The J gene is TRBJ2-7, the V gene TRBV5-4; the D gene is possibly TRBD1 (6 bases). This CDR3 has 13 residues. V gave up 2 bases and J gave up 6 bases, with 12 bases separating them. From germline, CDR1 is SGHNT and CDR2 YYREEE (reference sequence). CDR3 sequence reads: CASSFTGSPEQYF. Here the CDR3 DNA reads TGTGCCAGCAGCTTTACAGGGTCCCCCGAGCAGTACTTC.

The J gene is TRBJ2-5, the V gene TRBV18; 9 bases are a match to TRBD2. This CDR3 contains 14 residues. The trim removed 4 bases at V and 5 bases at J, leaving 5 bases unmatched. The germline CDR1 and CDR2 sequences are KGHSH and LQKENI. The CDR3 DNA sequence: TGTGCCAGCTCACAAGCGGGGGGCCGGGAGACCCAGTACTTC. Translated: CASSQAGGRETQYF.

The rearrangement uses TRBV7-2 and TRBJ2-7; D possibly corresponds to TRBD1 (6 bases). The CDR3 loop spans 15 amino acids. Germline V gives CDR1 SGHTA, CDR2 FQGNSA. The V end was cut by 1 base, the J end by 6 bases, with 16 bases between. The CDR3 here is CASSLVLTGSGEQYF. As DNA, the CDR3 is TGTGCCAGCAGCTTAGTTTTGACAGGATCGGGCGAGCAGTACTTC.

The gene calls are TRBV6-5 and TRBJ2-5; D is possibly TRBD1 (6 bases). In germline, CDR1 is MNHEY, CDR2 SVGAGI. The CDR3 extends over 12 amino acids. V shed 10 bases and J shed 5 bases, with 14 bases lying between them. The CDR3 DNA follows: TGTGCCATTGAGGGTCAGGGGGAGACCCAGTACTTC. It yields the protein CAIEGQGETQYF.

The chain employs TRBV6-5 and TRBJ1-1, with D possibly TRBD1 on 5 matching bases. V gave up 7 bases and J gave up 1 base, with 13 bases separating them. The length of the CDR3 is 14 residues. Germline assignment: CDR1 MNHEY and CDR2 SVGAGI. The CDR3 region is CASISPGWNTEAFF. CDR3 nucleotides: TGTGCCAGCATCTCTCCAGGGTGGAACACTGAAGCTTTCTTT.